This T cell receptor (beta chain) was recovered during a study of cytomegalovirus exposure and HLA in healthy donors. General study points: The study had only CMV serostatus as immune exposure information. Across donors, most TCRs were seen rarely, yet some public ones were widespread.

13 Jbeta primers and 60 Vbeta primers were used for the PCR. How the authors handled the data: Later reanalysis found 75 million to 95 million unique TCR beta chains, approximately 11 million of them shared. Sequencing used immunoSEQ multiplex PCR; TCRdb keeps in-frame clones, though not all of them. V, J and clone size reflect that table, while D and trimming were determined from the DNA. The table shows nearly 200,000 clones, with 82% occurring only once. This clone occurred once. Its matching antigen is unknown. Material for sequencing was PBMCs. The source is a boy aged 2 to 9 in good health and CMV-seronegative.

CDR3 protein: CASSPRSDRYGYTF. Here the CDR3 DNA reads TGTGCCAGCAGCCCCCGATCGGACAGGTATGGCTACACCTTC. The chain employs TRBV7-2 and TRBJ1-2, with 7 bases aligning to TRBD1. The CDR3 totals 14 residues. With 5 bases clipped from V and 5 bases from J, the junction kept 8 bases outside the gene matches. Germline V lookup: CDR1 SGHTA, CDR2 FQGNSA.